These T cell receptor beta chains were read from a single sample in a study of T-cell reconstitution after alpha-beta-depleted transplantation in children. Using its own MiXCR run on the PCR reads, TCRdb lists one record per CDR3 protein. Here the sample spans 440,000 or so distinct CDR3 sequences, about a tenth being singletons. The sequences come from PBMCs from the stem cell graft donor, collected from the stem cell graft. The receptors stem from a human donor who donated a stem cell graft to a child with acute myeloid leukemia. Each CDR3 is given with its conserved first and last residue. The order of the fields is D gene, V gene, clone size, J gene, CDR3 DNA, CDR3 protein. A D gene is named only where the DNA matches it firmly. Rows may omit the clone size; those that give it use once, few, many or a size class.

.	TRBV29-1	.	TRBJ1-4	TGCAGCGTTAACCCCGCGGGAAAACTGTTTTTT	CSVNPAGKLFF
.	TRBV2	many	TRBJ1-5	TGTGCCAGCAGTCCGGACAACGTCAATCAGCCCCAGCATTTT	CASSPDNVNQPQHF
.	TRBV27	few	TRBJ2-1	TGTGCCAGCAGTACGACTGAAAGCTCCTACAATGAGCAGTTCTTC	CASSTTESSYNEQFF
.	TRBV20-1	.	TRBJ1-2	TGCAGTGCTAGGATGGTTGGCTACACCTTC	CSARMVGYTF
TRBD2	TRBV3-1	once	TRBJ2-1	TGTGCCACCAGCCAGGTTACTAGCGCTTACAATGAGCAGTTCTTC	CATSQVTSAYNEQFF
.	TRBV12-3/TRBV12-4	few	TRBJ2-3	TGTGCCAGCAGTTTAGGCGGGCCTCGGGCAGATACGCAGTATTTT	CASSLGGPRADTQYF
.	TRBV20-1	.	TRBJ2-7	TGCAGTGCTACCGGGACGTCAAGCTCCTACGAGCAGTACTTC	CSATGTSSSYEQYF
.	TRBV5-1	.	TRBJ2-5	TGCGCCAGCAGCCCCCGCCATCCTTACCAAGAGACCCAGTACTTC	CASSPRHPYQETQYF
.	TRBV5-1	many	TRBJ1-4	TGCGCCAGCAGCTTGGATCTGGGGACTAATGAAAAACTGTTTTTT	CASSLDLGTNEKLFF
TRBD2	TRBV12-3/TRBV12-4	few	TRBJ2-3	TGTGCCAGCAGTTTAGACATGACTAGCGGGAGCACAGATACGCAGTATTTT	CASSLDMTSGSTDTQYF
TRBD1	TRBV20-1	few	TRBJ2-5	TGCAGTCCACTCGGACAGGGAGAGACCCAGTACTTC	CSPLGQGETQYF
.	TRBV4-1	many	TRBJ2-1	TGCGCCAGCAGCCAAGATTCTATGGGGGGCCTAGATGAGCAGTTCTTC	CASSQDSMGGLDEQFF
TRBD2	TRBV12-3/TRBV12-4	.	TRBJ2-1	TGTGCCAGCAGCTCCCTAGCGGGGGGGCATGCCTACAATGAGCAGTTCTTC	CASSSLAGGHAYNEQFF
.	TRBV7-8	.	TRBJ2-5	TGTGCCAGCAGTTATATGGGATGGGAGACCCAGTACTTC	CASSYMGWETQYF
TRBD1	TRBV18	.	TRBJ1-5	TGTGCCAGCTCACCACAGGGGACAGGGGCTCAGCCCCAGCATTTT	CASSPQGTGAQPQHF
.	TRBV5-1	.	TRBJ1-2	TGCGCCAGCAGCAATGAACGACAGACAAATGGCTACACCTTC	CASSNERQTNGYTF
.	TRBV5-1	.	TRBJ1-4	TGCGCCAGCAGCCCAATCAGCCCCGGGGAAAAACTGTTTTTT	CASSPISPGEKLFF
.	TRBV20-1	many	TRBJ2-1	TGCAGTGCTAGAGATCTCTCCAGCGGCCGGAGCTCCTACAATGAGCAGTTCTTC	CSARDLSSGRSSYNEQFF
TRBD2	TRBV29-1	many	TRBJ2-2	TGCAGCGCACCATCGACTAGCGGGAGGGCCGGGGAGCTGTTTTTT	CSAPSTSGRAGELFF
.	TRBV20-1	.	TRBJ2-7	TGCAGTACTATTAAGGGGTTCCCCTACGAGCAGTACTTC	CSTIKGFPYEQYF
TRBD2	TRBV5-5	few	TRBJ2-2	TGTGCCAGCAGCTTGGCATTAGCGGGGGGGCCGGGCACCGGGGAGCTGTTTTTT	CASSLALAGGPGTGELFF
.	TRBV5-1	few	TRBJ2-4	TGCGCCAGCAGCTTGGTCGGGGCTACTATAGCCAAAAACATTCAGTACTTC	CASSLVGATIAKNIQYF
.	TRBV6-1	.	TRBJ2-4	TGTGCCAGCAGTGAAGATGTACGAGGGCGTGTTAAGTACTTC	CASSEDVRGRVKYF
.	TRBV5-5	many	TRBJ1-2	TGTGCCAGCAGCCAAGTGTGGGGGTCTCATGGCTACACCTTC	CASSQVWGSHGYTF
.	TRBV15	few	TRBJ2-3	TGTGCCACCAGCAGAGATCAGGCCCAAACAGGAGATACGCAGTATTTT	CATSRDQAQTGDTQYF
.	TRBV29-1	.	TRBJ1-2	TGCACGGTCAGAGGGGGATATGGCTACACCTTC	CTVRGGYGYTF
TRBD1	TRBV20-1	.	TRBJ1-5	TGCAGTGCTAGAGATGTGAAGGGGGCGGGACAGCCCCAGCATTTT	CSARDVKGAGQPQHF
TRBD2	TRBV2	few	TRBJ2-1	TGTGCCAGCAGTGAACGGGGGGGCTCCTACAATGAGCAGTTCTTC	CASSERGGSYNEQFF
.	TRBV5-8	many	TRBJ1-2	TGTGCCAGCAGCCAAACAGGAACGGTAAACTATGGCTACACCTTC	CASSQTGTVNYGYTF
.	TRBV29-1	many	TRBJ2-5	TGCAGCGTTGAGGGGTACCACCAAGAGACCCAGTACTTC	CSVEGYHQETQYF
TRBD2	TRBV7-9	.	TRBJ2-2	TGTGCCAGCAGCAGGACTAGTCTGGGGCGAGACACCGGGGAGCTGTTTTTT	CASSRTSLGRDTGELFF